This T cell receptor beta chain was captured in a study of blood T cell repertoires in COVID-19. For the study at large: The cDNA or gDNA used as material had been derived from T cells, B-cell-depleted T cells, or PBMCs.

Sequencing was performed with immunoSEQ multiplex PCR; in TCRdb, only in-frame clones are kept and a portion is missing. This repertoire shows tens of thousands of clones, 85% to 90% found once; its top ten account for approximately 26%. The J segment lost 4 bases and the V segment lost 9 bases, leaving 8 bases of the junction unmatched. CDR1 and CDR2 from the germline V gene are SNHLY and FYNNEI. The CDR3 is made up of 15 amino acids. The TCR originated in a human donor in a cohort sampled during active COVID-19. Sequenced material: peripheral blood. The genes are TRBV2 and TRBJ1-5, with 11 bases fitting TRBD1. This CDR3 is CASLDRGPSNQPQHF. In DNA, the CDR3 is TGTGCCAGTTTGGACAGGGGGCCATCAAATCAGCCCCAGCATTTT.